This T cell receptor (beta chain) comes out of a study of T cells expressing NK-cell markers. Study in general: In sorted CD3+CD56+NKG2C+, CD3+CD56+NKG2C- and CD3+CD56-NKG2C+ T cells, TCR beta repertoires were obtained.

Reprocessing the 5' RACE reads, TCRdb reports a single entry for every CDR3 protein and omits DNA. The sample yields 400,000 to 450,000 distinct CDR3 sequences, of which the top ten take up roughly 7.2%. Concerning this clonotype: The antigen remains undetermined.

Study-wide findings and caveats: Roughly 6 donors showed dominant NKG2C+ clonotypes comprising about 1.0-8% of their CD8+ T cells. It remained uncertain whether the expanded NKG2C+ T cell clones were specific for HCMV antigens. Where a handful of donors were concerned, these clonotypes also led the CD3+CD56-NKG2C+ fraction.

The clonotype was recovered from a woman aged 18-70 years in good health. The source material was blood T cells: a sorted CD56 or NKG2C T cell subset, CD4+ or CD8+ T cells, or bulk PBMC T cells (not recorded which).

The CDR3 here is CASSLARGSSSEAFF. The V and J genes are TRBV12-3 or TRBV12-4 and TRBJ1-1. This CDR3 region has 15 residues.